These 13 T cell receptor beta chains originate from one sample sequenced in a study of spatial heterogeneity in lung cancer. Time point in this sample: sample taken at primary tumor resection. TCRdb ran MiXCR on the 5' RACE reads and lists one entry per CDR3 protein. The sample lists about 4,000 distinct CDR3 sequences; about 9% were seen once. The sequencing here drew on normal lung tissue next to the tumor, taken at surgery. The receptors come from a female donor with early-stage non-small cell lung cancer.

By frequency in the sample, this clonotype is medium-sized (0.01 to 0.1%). V gene TRBV30 combines with J gene TRBJ2-2, with a possible D match to TRBD2 (5 bases). Germline CDR1 GTSNPN, CDR2 SVGIG (reference sequence). CDR3 length: 13 amino acids. Trimming pared 4 bases from V and 0 bases from J, leaving 6 bases between. The DNA of the CDR3 is TGTGCCTGGACCGGGACGAACACCGGGGAGCTGTTTTTT. Its translation: CAWTGTNTGELFF.

This clonotype was detected ten times or more. The chain couples TRBV7-9 to TRBJ2-1; TRBD2 is a possible D gene (6 bases). Germline lookup yields CDR1 SEHNR and CDR2 FQNEAQ (reference sequence). The CDR3 consists of 15 residues. Trimming took 4 bases from V and 6 from J, leaving 16 bases between them. The CDR3 here is CASSSRLEGSNEQFF. CDR3 bases: TGTGCCAGCAGCTCCAGACTAGAGGGGTCCAATGAGCAGTTCTTC.

This clonotype is deemed medium-sized. The chain couples TRBV7-2 to TRBJ1-2, with D hard to call. The V and J ends lost 7 bases and 8 bases respectively, with 23 bases between them. This CDR3 has 15 residues. Germline V gives CDR1 SGHTA, CDR2 FQGNSA. CDR3 coding DNA: TGTGCCAGCAAACTGATAGGGTTCGGGTCGGACGGCTACACCTTC. Translated, it gives CASKLIGFGSDGYTF. Based on the CDR3 plus reference TRBV7-2 and TRBJ1-2, the full variable domain is GAGVSQSPSNKVTEKGKDVELRCDPISGHTALYWYRQSLGQGLEFLIYFQGNSAPDKSGLPSDRFSAERTGGSVSTLTIQRTQQEDSAVYLCASKLIGFGSDGYTFGSGTRLTVV.

By sample share, this clonotype is medium-sized. V gene TRBV6-2 or TRBV6-3 combines with J gene TRBJ1-5, with D tentatively TRBD1 (6 bases). This CDR3 spans 14 amino acids. Germline CDR1 and CDR2: MNHEY and SVGEGT. Trimming removed 6 bases at V and 2 bases at J, with 11 bases between. CDR3 in amino acids: CASSQGLGNQPQHF. The CDR3, as DNA: TGTGCCAGCAGCCAGGGGTTGGGCAATCAGCCCCAGCATTTT.

This clonotype was recorded a few times. The V and J genes are TRBV20-1 and TRBJ1-5, with D possibly TRBD1 on 5 matching bases. Trimming took off 2 bases at V and 14 bases at J, with 16 bases between the two ends. The CDR3 has 12 amino acids. CDR1 is DFQATT, CDR2 SNEGSKA, per germline (reference sequence). This CDR3 is CSARTAGTFEHF. The CDR3, as DNA: TGCAGTGCTAGAACGGCCGGGACCTTTGAGCATTTT.

This clonotype ranks as medium-sized. The CDR3 loop reads CASSPGTPNTEAFF. The CDR3 coding sequence is TGTGCCAGCTCACCTGGGACACCCAACACTGAAGCTTTCTTT. The V call is TRBV18, the J call TRBJ1-1, with a tentative D call TRBD1 (6 bases). Trimming removed 3 bases from V and 2 bases from J, with 10 bases in between. Per germline, CDR1 KGHSH and CDR2 LQKENI. This CDR3 is built from 14 residues.

This clonotype is deemed medium-sized. The V call is TRBV7-6, the J call TRBJ2-2; 9 nucleotides align to TRBD2. The CDR3 runs to 15 residues. Trimming cost V 5 bases and J 6 bases; bases outside gene matches: 7. CDR1 is SGHVS, CDR2 FNYEAQ, per germline. CDR3: CASSPNSGGAGELFF. The CDR3 nucleotides read TGTGCCAGCAGCCCAAATAGCGGGGGAGCCGGGGAGCTGTTTTTT.

This clonotype qualifies as medium-sized. The chain joins TRBV20-1 to TRBJ2-3, with 10 bases that match TRBD2. Trimming cost V 5 bases and J 3 bases; bases outside gene matches: 8. The CDR3 totals 15 residues. The germline gives CDR1 DFQATT, CDR2 SNEGSKA (reference sequence). The CDR3: CSAGLAGALTDTQYF. The CDR3 nucleotides read TGCAGTGCTGGTCTAGCGGGAGCGTTGACAGATACGCAGTATTTT.

By share, this clonotype counts as large. The chain uses TRBV7-2 and TRBJ2-7; weak D call: TRBD2 (6 bases). Trimming pared 1 base from V and 3 bases from J, leaving 22 bases between. Germline V gene data show CDR1 as SGHTA and CDR2 as FQGNSA. There are 18 residues in the CDR3. This chain's CDR3 is CASSLGPLGGANFYEQYF. CDR3 DNA sequence: TGTGCCAGCAGCTTAGGTCCCCTTGGCGGGGCGAATTTCTACGAGCAGTACTTC.

In its sample, this clonotype ranks as medium-sized. V is TRBV6-6 and J is TRBJ1-6; 8 bases line up with TRBD1. Trimming removed 0 bases from V and 9 bases from J; junction bases left unmatched: 7. Per the germline V gene, CDR1 is MNHNY and CDR2 is SVGAGI (reference sequence). This CDR3 contains 16 residues. CDR3 coding DNA: TGTGCCAGCAGTTACTCGGCAGGGGGCGCGCGTTCACCCCTCCACTTT. It specifies CASSYSAGGARSPLHF.

This clonotype counts as medium-sized (0.01 to 0.1%). CDR3 region: CASWAEPRDNNSPLHF. The CDR3 DNA is TGTGCCAGCTGGGCCGAACCCAGGGATAATAATTCACCCCTCCACTTT. The chain combines TRBV6-8 with TRBJ1-6; D might be TRBD1 (5 bases). Germline loops: CDR1 MNHGY, CDR2 SAAAGT. CDR3 size: 16 residues. V lost 8 bases to trimming and J lost 5 bases, with 19 bases between them.

By share, this clonotype counts as medium-sized. The chain uses TRBV4-3 and TRBJ1-6, with D unresolved. Between the trimmed V and J ends, which lost 0 bases and 13 bases, there was a span of 10 bases. Germline CDR1 and CDR2: LGHNA and YSLEER. The length of the CDR3 is 13 residues. The CDR3 DNA reads as TGCGCCAGCAGCCAAGACCCCGGACTCCCCCTCCACTTT. The encoded protein is CASSQDPGLPLHF.

The chain combines TRBV7-2 with TRBJ2-5; possible D gene TRBD2, 5 bases. With 3 bases removed from V and 5 bases from J, the gap between germline ends came to 16 bases. The CDR3 is 15 amino acids. Germline V gives CDR1 SGHTA, CDR2 FQGNSA. CDR3 sequence (DNA): TGTGCCAGCAGCTTTTTCCGGGGAATCGGGGAGACCCAGTACTTC. Its protein product is CASSFFRGIGETQYF.